These 17 T cell receptor beta chains share one sample of origin, sequenced in a study of shared T cell receptors in the human thymus. Sequencing used immunoSEQ multiplex PCR; TCRdb keeps in-frame clones, though not all of them. The sample gives about 660,000 clones, roughly 90% of which show up once; 0.0095% to 0.013% is in the top ten. This sample also belongs to another study, concerning human thymus T cells.

Sequenced input: thymocytes. These receptor sequences come from a boy younger than two with a congenital heart defect.

This chain connects TRBV6-5 to TRBJ1-1; 10 bases match TRBD1. CDR3 length equals 14 residues. V lost 3 bases to trimming and J lost 7 bases; unmatched junction nucleotides: 5. The germline V gene has CDR1 MNHEY and CDR2 SVGAGI. CDR3 bases: TGTGCCAGCAGTTATATGGACAGGGGGTTTGAAGCTTTCTTT. Translated: CASSYMDRGFEAFF.

This chain uses TRBV5-6 with TRBJ1-1, with 10 bases that match TRBD1. This CDR3 comprises 18 residues. Germline CDR1 reads SGHDT; CDR2 reads YYEEEE. The V segment lost 4 bases and the J segment 11 bases; nucleotides outside the gene matches: 23. CDR3 region: CASSRSPRMGQGFDVAFF. The CDR3 nucleotides read TGTGCCAGCAGCCGATCCCCCCGAATGGGACAGGGGTTTGACGTTGCTTTCTTT.

This chain connects TRBV5-1 to TRBJ1-2; 9 nucleotides match TRBD1. CDR1 is SGHRS and CDR2 is YFSETQ in the germline V gene. V shed 3 bases, J shed 5 bases, and the junction held 2 bases outside the gene matches. The CDR3 totals 13 residues. This CDR3 is CASSYRGHYGYTF. CDR3 coding DNA: TGCGCCAGCAGCTACAGGGGGCATTATGGCTACACCTTC.

The J gene is TRBJ1-2, the V gene TRBV19; D is perhaps TRBD1 (6 bases). Germline V CDR1 and CDR2: LNHDA, SQIVND (reference sequence). This CDR3 region has 14 residues. Between the trimmed V and J ends, which lost 3 bases and 8 bases, there was a span of 16 bases. For the CDR3, the DNA is TGTGCCAGTAGTATTCGGATGACAGGAGAAGGCTACACCTTC. It specifies CASSIRMTGEGYTF. The complete variable domain, with remaining parts taken from reference TRBV19 and TRBJ1-2, reads DGGITQSPKYLFRKEGQNVTLSCEQNLNHDAMYWYRQDPGQGLRLIYYSQIVNDFQKGDIAEGYSVSREKKESFPLTVTSAQKNPTAFYLCASSIRMTGEGYTFGSGTRLTVV.

The rearrangement uses TRBV30 and TRBJ2-3; 9 positions match TRBD1. The CDR3 is made up of 15 amino acids. The J segment lost 4 bases and the V segment lost 3 bases, leaving 8 bases of the junction unmatched. Germline V gene lookup returns CDR1 GTSNPN and CDR2 SVGIG (reference sequence). The CDR3, as DNA: TGTGCCTGGAGGGAAAGGGACAGGGTATCAGATACGCAGTATTTT. It is translated as CAWRERDRVSDTQYF.

The chain joins TRBV6-5 to TRBJ2-7; 8 bases are a match to TRBD2. Germline CDR1 is MNHEY and CDR2 is SVGAGI. V was clipped by 1 base and J by 5 bases; unmatched bases: 7. The length of the CDR3 is 15 residues. CDR3 DNA sequence: TGTGCCAGCAGTTACTATCGCGGGAGGACGAACGAGCAGTACTTC. Translated: CASSYYRGRTNEQYF.

The rearrangement uses TRBV4-2 and TRBJ2-7; 11 bases are shared with TRBD2. Germline assignment: CDR1 LGHNA and CDR2 YNFKEQ. J lost 7 bases, V lost 7 bases, and 15 bases had no gene match. The CDR3 extends over 16 amino acids. CDR3 loop: CASIRGGSGRAGEQYF. The CDR3 DNA is TGTGCCAGCATCAGGGGGGGTAGCGGGAGGGCAGGGGAGCAGTACTTC.

V and J are TRBV6-1 and TRBJ2-7; 7 bases are shared with TRBD2. The length of the CDR3 is 15 residues. With 5 bases clipped from V and 6 bases from J, the junction kept 13 bases outside the gene matches. CDR1 MNHNS and CDR2 SASEGT come from the germline V gene. The CDR3 DNA reads as TGTGCCAGCAGTCGGAGTGGCGGGAGCCCCCTCGAGCAGTACTTC. Translated, it gives CASSRSGGSPLEQYF.

The chain is built from TRBV7-9 and TRBJ2-3; 8 bases are shared with TRBD2. Per the germline V gene, CDR1 is SEHNR and CDR2 is FQNEAQ (reference sequence). Trimming took 3 bases from V and 1 from J; bases not matched to a gene: 6. The CDR3 consists of 16 residues. CDR3 in amino acids: CASSFSLAGGTDTQYF. The CDR3 region has the DNA TGTGCCAGCAGCTTTTCGCTAGCGGGCGGCACAGATACGCAGTATTTT.

With regard to this clone: Additional DNA sequences in this sample encode the identical CDR3. The chain uses TRBV4-1 and TRBJ2-1, with TRBD2 matching over 9 bases. The germline gives CDR1 MGHRA, CDR2 YSYEKL. The CDR3 sequence is 16 residues long. V shed 1 base, J shed 0 bases, and the junction held 1 base outside the gene matches. This CDR3 is CASSQGSGSSYNEQFF. The CDR3 DNA is TGCGCCAGCAGCCAAGGTAGCGGGAGCTCCTACAATGAGCAGTTCTTC.

This clone was recorded a few times. The CDR3 loop reads CASSGGWAGGQETQYF. The DNA of the CDR3 is TGTGCCAGCAGCGGAGGATGGGCGGGAGGGCAAGAGACCCAGTACTTC. The chain is built from TRBV11-2 and TRBJ2-5; 9 positions match TRBD2. The CDR3 runs to 16 residues. The germline gives CDR1 SGHAT, CDR2 FQNNGV. V was clipped by 5 bases and J by 2 bases; unmatched bases: 9. Full variable domain (missing parts from reference TRBV11-2 and TRBJ2-5): EAGVAQSPRYKIIEKRQSVAFWCNPISGHATLYWYQQILGQGPKLLIQFQNNGVVDDSQLPKDRFSAERLKGVDSTLKIQPAKLEDSAVYLCASSGGWAGGQETQYFGPGTRLLVL.

This clone was seen just once. This rearrangement joins TRBV5-4 to TRBJ2-2; weak D call: TRBD1 (5 bases). Germline lookup yields CDR1 SGHNT and CDR2 YYREEE (reference sequence). Trimming cost V 5 bases and J 4 bases, with 9 bases left between them. The CDR3 totals 13 residues. The CDR3 sequence: CASRKGVTGELFF. CDR3 DNA: TGTGCCAGCAGGAAAGGGGTCACCGGGGAGCTGTTTTTT.

The CDR3 region has the DNA TGCGCCAGCAGCTTGGAACGGACTAGCTACGAGCAGTACTTC. Its translation: CASSLERTSYEQYF. The chain recombines TRBV5-1 with TRBJ2-7, with 7 nucleotides matching TRBD2. Trimming removed 0 bases from V and 3 bases from J; junction bases left unmatched: 3. Germline V gene data show CDR1 as SGHRS and CDR2 as YFSETQ. The CDR3 covers 14 residues.

V gene TRBV30 combines with J gene TRBJ2-1; 15 positions agree with TRBD2. The junction had 4 bases not matched to a gene; V was cut back by 3 bases and J by 4 bases. Germline V CDR1 and CDR2: GTSNPN, SVGIG (reference sequence). This CDR3 comprises 16 residues. CDR3 sequence (DNA): TGTGCCTGGAGGGGACTAGCGGGAGGCGGATACAATGAGCAGTTCTTC. Protein product: CAWRGLAGGGYNEQFF. Based on the CDR3 plus reference TRBV30 and TRBJ2-1, the full variable domain is SQTIHQWPATLVQPVGSPLSLECTVEGTSNPNLYWYRQAAGRGLQLLFYSVGIGQISSEVPQNLSASRPQDRQFILSSKKLLLSDSGFYLCAWRGLAGGGYNEQFFGPGTRLTVL.

V gene TRBV6-6 combines with J gene TRBJ1-2; D unresolved. V was pared by 6 bases and J by 9 bases, with 2 bases between. CDR1 is MNHNY and CDR2 is SVGAGI in the germline V gene (reference sequence). The CDR3 length is 8 residues. The CDR3: CASSSYTF. The CDR3 DNA sequence: TGTGCCAGCAGCAGCTACACCTTC.

The chain links TRBV28 to TRBJ2-7; weak D call: TRBD1 (6 bases). CDR1 and CDR2 (germline): MDHEN, SYDVKM. With 3 bases removed from V and 0 bases from J, the gap between germline ends came to 9 bases. The CDR3 has 14 amino acids. The CDR3 DNA is TGTGCCAGCAGTTTGGGACACCTCTCCTACGAGCAGTACTTC. It translates to CASSLGHLSYEQYF.

The V and J genes are TRBV28 and TRBJ1-1, with a possible D match to TRBD1 (6 bases). Germline lookup yields CDR1 MDHEN and CDR2 SYDVKM. CDR3 length: 16 amino acids. Trimming cost V 6 bases and J 4 bases, with 21 bases left between them. Here the CDR3 DNA reads TGTGCCAGCAGGCCTACTCAGGGGTACCCTGGCACTGAAGCTTTCTTT. Translating it yields CASRPTQGYPGTEAFF. The full variable domain, completed using reference TRBV28 and TRBJ1-1, is DVKVTQSSRYLVKRTGEKVFLECVQDMDHENMFWYRQDPGLGLRLIYFSYDVKMKEKGDIPEGYSVSREKKERFSLILESASTNQTSMYLCASRPTQGYPGTEAFFGQGTRLTVV.